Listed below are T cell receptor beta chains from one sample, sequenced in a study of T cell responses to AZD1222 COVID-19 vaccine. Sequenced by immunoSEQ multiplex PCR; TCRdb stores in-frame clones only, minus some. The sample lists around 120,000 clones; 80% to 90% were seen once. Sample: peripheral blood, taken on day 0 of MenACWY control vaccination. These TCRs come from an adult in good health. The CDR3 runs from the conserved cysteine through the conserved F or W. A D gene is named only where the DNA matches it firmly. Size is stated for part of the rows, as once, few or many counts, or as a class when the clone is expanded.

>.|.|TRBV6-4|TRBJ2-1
TGTGCCAGCAGTCAACTGGGGGGTAGCGCCTACAATGAGCAGTTCTTC
CASSQLGGSAYNEQFF
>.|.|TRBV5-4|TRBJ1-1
TGTGCCAGCAGATCGAGAGGGGGGGAGTCTGAAGCTTTCTTT
CASRSRGGESEAFF
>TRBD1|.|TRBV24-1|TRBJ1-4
TGTGCCACCAGTGATGGGGGACAGAGTAATGAAAAACTGTTTTTT
CATSDGGQSNEKLFF
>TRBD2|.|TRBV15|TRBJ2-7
TGTGCCACCAGCAGAGTACGGGAGGGACTAGCGGTCTACGAGCAGTACTTC
CATSRVREGLAVYEQYF
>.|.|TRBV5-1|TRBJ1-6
TGCGCCAGCAGCCTCCGGGAACCAAATTCACCCCTCCACTTT
CASSLREPNSPLHF
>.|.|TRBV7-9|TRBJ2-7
TGTGCCAGCAGCCGAGGAGACTACGAGCAGTACTTC
CASSRGDYEQYF
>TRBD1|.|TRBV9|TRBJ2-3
TGTGCCAGCAGCAAGACAGGGGGCACAGATACGCAGTATTTT
CASSKTGGTDTQYF
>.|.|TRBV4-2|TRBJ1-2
TGTGCCAGCAGCCAAGATCTGATCGCTAACTATGGCTACACCTTC
CASSQDLIANYGYTF
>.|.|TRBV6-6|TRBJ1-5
TGTGCCAGCAGGTCAGAGAATAGCAATCAGCCCCAGCATTTT
CASRSENSNQPQHF
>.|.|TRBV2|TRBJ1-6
TGTGCCAGCAGCGGAACAGCCACGGGGATCCTACGGTATAATTCACCCCTCCACTTT
CASSGTATGILRYNSPLHF
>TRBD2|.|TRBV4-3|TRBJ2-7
TGCGCCAGCAGCCCGGGAGTGCGGGGTACTAGCGGGGGATTACCCTACGAGCAGTACTTC
CASSPGVRGTSGGLPYEQYF
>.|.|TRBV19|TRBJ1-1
TGTGCCAGTAGTATAGGAGGATTCCAGAACACTGAAGCTTTCTTT
CASSIGGFQNTEAFF
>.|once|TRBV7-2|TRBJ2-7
TGTGCCAGCAGCGGGGCGTTAGTCGGCGGTTTAGGCCGCGAGCAGTACTTC
CASSGALVGGLGREQYF
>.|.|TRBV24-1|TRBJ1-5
TGTGCCACCAGTGATTCCCGCCGGGCAGGGAGCAATCAGCCCCAGCATTTT
CATSDSRRAGSNQPQHF
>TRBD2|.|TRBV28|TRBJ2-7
TGTGCCAGGCGGACGGGGGGGATGTACGAGCAGTACTTC
CARRTGGMYEQYF
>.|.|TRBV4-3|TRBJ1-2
TGCGCCAGCAGCCAAGCCCTGATGGGAGGTATCAACTATGGCTACACCTTC
CASSQALMGGINYGYTF